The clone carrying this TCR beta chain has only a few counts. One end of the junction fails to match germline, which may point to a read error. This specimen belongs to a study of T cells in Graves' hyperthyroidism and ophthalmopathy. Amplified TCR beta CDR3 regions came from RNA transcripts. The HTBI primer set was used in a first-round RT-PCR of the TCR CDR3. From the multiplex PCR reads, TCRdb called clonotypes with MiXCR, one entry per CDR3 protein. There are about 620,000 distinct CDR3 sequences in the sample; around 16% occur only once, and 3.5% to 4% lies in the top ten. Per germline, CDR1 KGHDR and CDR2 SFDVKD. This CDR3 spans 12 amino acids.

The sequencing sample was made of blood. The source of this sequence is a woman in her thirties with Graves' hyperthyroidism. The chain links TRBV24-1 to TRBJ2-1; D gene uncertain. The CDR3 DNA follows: TGTGCCACCAGTGACCGGTACAGTGAGCAGTTCTTC. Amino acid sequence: CATSDRYSEQFF.